This is a list of T cell receptor beta chains from one sample in a study of T cell responses to AZD1222 COVID-19 vaccine. Measured with immunoSEQ multiplex PCR; TCRdb has only the in-frame clones, and not every one. The sample records roughly 160,000 clones, about nine tenths being singletons. This specimen consisted of peripheral blood, obtained on day 0 of AZD1222 vaccination. These receptor sequences come from an adult in good health. Each CDR3 is given with its conserved first and last residue. The D gene is left open where the match is weak. Some rows have no size entry. The others give once, few or many, or a class for an expanded clone.

DNA,CDR3,V,D,size,J
TGTGCCAGCAGCGGGCCGACTAGCGGGGGTGGAAACATTCAGTACTTC,CASSGPTSGGGNIQYF,TRBV14,TRBD2,once,TRBJ2-4
TGTGCCAGCAGCTTATCCGCCCGTTATGGATATGGCTACACCTTC,CASSLSARYGYGYTF,TRBV7-2,NA,NA,TRBJ1-2
TGTGCCAGTGGGACTAGCGGGGGGATGAACACCGGGGAGCTGTTTTTT,CASGTSGGMNTGELFF,TRBV19,TRBD2,NA,TRBJ2-2
TGTGCCAGCAGCTTAGATACGCTTGGCTACACCTTC,CASSLDTLGYTF,TRBV11-2,NA,NA,TRBJ1-2
TGTGCCAGCAGCGTCTCCCCGGTAACCTACAATGAGCAGTTCTTC,CASSVSPVTYNEQFF,TRBV9,NA,NA,TRBJ2-1
TGTGCCAGCTCTGGGCCGGGGGGATTTCAAGAGACCCAGTACTTC,CASSGPGGFQETQYF,TRBV28,TRBD2,NA,TRBJ2-5
TGTGCCAGCAGCCAAGAGGGACAGGGGGCTTACAATGAGCAGTTCTTC,CASSQEGQGAYNEQFF,TRBV4-2,TRBD1,NA,TRBJ2-1
TGTGCCAGCAGCTTGGCTGTGGACTCCTATGGCTACACCTTC,CASSLAVDSYGYTF,TRBV5-6,NA,NA,TRBJ1-2
TGTGCCAGCTCACAGGGACGGCCCAATGAAAAACTGTTTTTT,CASSQGRPNEKLFF,TRBV18,NA,NA,TRBJ1-4
TGTGCCAGCAGTTTAGGCAGGTGGAATGAAAAACTGTTTTTT,CASSLGRWNEKLFF,TRBV28,NA,NA,TRBJ1-4
TGTGCCAGCAGCTCATCGAGGGACAGGGTCCACGAGCAGTACTTC,CASSSSRDRVHEQYF,TRBV6-5,TRBD1,NA,TRBJ2-7
TGTGCCAGCAGCCGAGTGGCTCTCTACCAAGAGACCCAGTACTTC,CASSRVALYQETQYF,TRBV7-9,NA,NA,TRBJ2-5
TGTGCCAGCAGTCGCCGGGACGGCTACAATGAGCAGTTCTTC,CASSRRDGYNEQFF,TRBV6-6,NA,NA,TRBJ2-1
TGTGCCAGCAGCTTTCCCGGGACAGGGAACTATGGCTACACCTTC,CASSFPGTGNYGYTF,TRBV7-9,TRBD1,NA,TRBJ1-2
TGTGCCAGTACCGAGTGGGGGACAGGGAACTCTGGAAACACCATATATTTT,CASTEWGTGNSGNTIYF,TRBV19,TRBD1,NA,TRBJ1-3
TGTGCCAGCACTCCAGGGTATGACACTGAAGCTTTCTTT,CASTPGYDTEAFF,TRBV5-5,NA,once,TRBJ1-1
TGTGCCAGCAGCTTAGCGGGGGCTAGCGGCACAGATACGCAGTATTTT,CASSLAGASGTDTQYF,TRBV7-7,NA,NA,TRBJ2-3
TGTGCCTGGAGTCGGCTGAATCAGCCCCAGCATTTT,CAWSRLNQPQHF,TRBV30,NA,NA,TRBJ1-5
TGTGCCAGCAGCGAATTAGTCGGGGGGGAGACTTCACCCCTCCACTTT,CASSELVGGETSPLHF,TRBV9,NA,few,TRBJ1-6
TGTGCCAGCAGCTCGACTGCCTATAGGACTAGCAGCCAAGAGACCCAGTACTTC,CASSSTAYRTSSQETQYF,TRBV5-5,TRBD2,NA,TRBJ2-5
TGTGCCAGCAGTTTATTCGGACAGGGTGGCTATGGCTACACCTTC,CASSLFGQGGYGYTF,TRBV28,TRBD1,NA,TRBJ1-2
TGTGCCAGCAGTTCCCGGCAGGGCCACACAGATACGCAGTATTTT,CASSSRQGHTDTQYF,TRBV6-2/TRBV6-3,NA,NA,TRBJ2-3
TGTGCCAGCAGCGTGAGGGGGGGCCGTAGTGAGCAGTTCTTC,CASSVRGGRSEQFF,TRBV9,NA,NA,TRBJ2-1
TGTGCCACCAGCACAGGGGGATCGGGCACTGAAGCTTTCTTT,CATSTGGSGTEAFF,TRBV15,TRBD1,NA,TRBJ1-1
TGTGCCAGCAGCTCGGGGGGCGGGACAGGGGTTTACGAGCAGTACTTC,CASSSGGGTGVYEQYF,TRBV5-4,TRBD1,NA,TRBJ2-7
TGTGCCAGTAGTATAGGCCAAATGAACACTGAAGCTTTCTTT,CASSIGQMNTEAFF,TRBV19,NA,few,TRBJ1-1
TGTGCCACCAGCTTTCGACAGGGCCCCTACTATAATTCACCCCTCCACTTT,CATSFRQGPYYNSPLHF,TRBV15,TRBD1,once,TRBJ1-6
TGTGCCAGCAGCTATCCGGGACAGGGGGCGCGAGCTTTCTTT,CASSYPGQGARAFF,TRBV7-9,TRBD1,few,TRBJ1-1
TGTGCCAGCAGAGCCGGACTAGCGGGGGCCCAAGAGACCCAGTACTTC,CASRAGLAGAQETQYF,TRBV2,TRBD2,once,TRBJ2-5
TGTGCCAGCAGCACGAGGACTAGCGGAGAAGAGACCCAGTACTTC,CASSTRTSGEETQYF,TRBV9,TRBD2,NA,TRBJ2-5
TGTGCCTGGAGTGTAGGACGGATTAATTCACCCCTCCACTTT,CAWSVGRINSPLHF,TRBV30,NA,NA,TRBJ1-6
TGTGCCAGCAGTGAAGGGACTAGCCCTAGCACAGATACGCAGTATTTT,CASSEGTSPSTDTQYF,TRBV2,TRBD2,NA,TRBJ2-3
TGTGCCAGCAGCTTGGGGGGGCGACAGGGCGGGGAGCTGTTTTTT,CASSLGGRQGGELFF,TRBV5-4,TRBD1,NA,TRBJ2-2
TGTGCCAGCACTGGTAGGGACGGGAATCAGCCCCAGCATTTT,CASTGRDGNQPQHF,TRBV7-9,NA,NA,TRBJ1-5
TGTGCCACCCAGAAGGGGAGCTCCTACAATGAGCAGTTCTTC,CATQKGSSYNEQFF,TRBV15,NA,NA,TRBJ2-1
TGCGCCAGCAGCACCGCTAGCCCGGGTGAGCAGTTCTTC,CASSTASPGEQFF,TRBV5-1,NA,NA,TRBJ2-1
TGTGCCAGCAGTTTACGGGCTGGAGATACCTACGAGCAGTACTTC,CASSLRAGDTYEQYF,TRBV28,NA,NA,TRBJ2-7
TGTGCCAGCAGACAAACTAGCGGGAGTGTCCACGAGCAGTACTTC,CASRQTSGSVHEQYF,TRBV6-5,TRBD2,NA,TRBJ2-7
TGCGCCAGCAGCTTGGCCAACCCGGGACACAGCACCGGGGAGCTGTTTTTT,CASSLANPGHSTGELFF,TRBV5-1,NA,NA,TRBJ2-2
TGTGCCAGCAGCTCGGATTATCAGCCCCAGCATTTT,CASSSDYQPQHF,TRBV7-2,NA,NA,TRBJ1-5
TGTGCCAGCACGGGACAGCGGCCTATGAACACTGAAGCTTTCTTT,CASTGQRPMNTEAFF,TRBV28,TRBD1,NA,TRBJ1-1
TGTGCCAGCAGCCGCGCGGTGGCTAGGAACACTGAAGCTTTCTTT,CASSRAVARNTEAFF,TRBV6-2/TRBV6-3,NA,NA,TRBJ1-1
TGTGCCAGTAGTATTAGGACGAACACTGAAGCTTTCTTT,CASSIRTNTEAFF,TRBV19,NA,NA,TRBJ1-1
TGTGCCAGCAGTGGGACGACAAGGGGAACGGATCAGCCCCAGCATTTT,CASSGTTRGTDQPQHF,TRBV6-1,NA,NA,TRBJ1-5
TGTGCCAGCAAAGGACAGTTCTCCTCACCCCTCCACTTT,CASKGQFSSPLHF,TRBV6-5,NA,few,TRBJ1-6
TGTGCCAGCAGTTCCAATTCCTACGAGCAGTACTTC,CASSSNSYEQYF,TRBV27,NA,NA,TRBJ2-7
TGTGCCAGCAGCCGGGGACAGAGAAAGAACTATGGCTACACCTTC,CASSRGQRKNYGYTF,TRBV6-1,TRBD1,NA,TRBJ1-2
TGCGCCAGCAGTAGGGACAGGGGGAGTTATGGCTACACCTTC,CASSRDRGSYGYTF,TRBV10-1,TRBD1,NA,TRBJ1-2
TGTGCCAGCAGTGACGGGTCAGGGGCCGGCTACACCTTC,CASSDGSGAGYTF,TRBV6-4,NA,NA,TRBJ1-2
TGTGCCAGCAGTTACGGTCATAACTATGGCTACACCTTC,CASSYGHNYGYTF,TRBV6-5,NA,NA,TRBJ1-2
TGCGCCAGCAGCCAGACGGCGTGGGGACAGCCTAATGAAAAACTGTTTTTT,CASSQTAWGQPNEKLFF,TRBV5-1,TRBD1,few,TRBJ1-4
TGTGCCAGCAGTAGGGGGGCTGACCATGGCACTGAAGCTTTCTTT,CASSRGADHGTEAFF,TRBV28,NA,NA,TRBJ1-1
TGTGCCAGCAGGCGAGGCGGGGCCCCTGGGGCCAACGTCCTGACTTTC,CASRRGGAPGANVLTF,TRBV28,NA,NA,TRBJ2-6
TGTGCCAGCAGTCCGGGACAGGTTCGAGAGACCCAGTACTTC,CASSPGQVRETQYF,TRBV6-5,TRBD1,NA,TRBJ2-5
TGTGCCAGCAGTTACTCCGTCAGGAACACTGAAGCTTTCTTT,CASSYSVRNTEAFF,TRBV6-5,NA,NA,TRBJ1-1